These 3 T cell receptor beta chains were all obtained from the same sample, sequenced in a study of a mutant IDH1 vaccine in newly diagnosed glioma. These receptors have no known antigen. Data came from immunoSEQ multiplex PCR; TCRdb stores just in-frame clones and leaves some out. The profile shows about 51,000 clones, around 80% of them singletons. Time point in this sample: week 5, during vaccination. A single vaccine dose contained 300 ug of mutant IDH1 20-mer peptide, and topical imiquimod was used with it. Here the sequenced sample was PBMCs, taken from a glioma patient whose treatment included an IDH1 peptide vaccine. Source of these receptors: a man aged 45-65 years with glioma.

The chain employs TRBV30 and TRBJ1-3; TRBD1 is a possible D gene (6 bases). Between the trimmed V and J ends, which lost 8 bases and 4 bases, there was a span of 9 bases. This CDR3 spans 11 amino acids. Germline V gene data show CDR1 as GTSNPN and CDR2 as SVGIG (reference sequence). CDR3 nucleotides: TGTGCCCTAGGGGGAGGAAACACCATATATTTT. Encoded protein: CALGGGNTIYF.

In its sample, this clone was seen once. This chain links TRBV18 with TRBJ2-7, with D perhaps TRBD1 (5 bases). This CDR3 is built from 13 residues. With 6 bases removed from V and 6 bases from J, the gap between germline ends came to 15 bases. Germline V lookup: CDR1 KGHSH, CDR2 LQKENI. This CDR3 reads CASSSNQGTEQYF. CDR3 bases: TGTGCCAGCTCGAGTAATCAGGGAACCGAGCAGTACTTC.

The table lists this clone with a few counts. The chain is built from TRBV27 and TRBJ2-2; D gene uncertain. Germline assignment: CDR1 MNHEY and CDR2 SMNVEV (reference sequence). This CDR3 contains 17 residues. The V end was cut by 2 bases, the J end by 0 bases, with 13 bases between. The CDR3 sequence is CASSLLPPLSNTGELFF. CDR3 in DNA: TGTGCCAGCAGTTTACTACCCCCTTTGTCGAACACCGGGGAGCTGTTTTTT.